This paragraph covers one T cell receptor (beta chain) sequence. The data derive from a study of blood T cell repertoires in COVID-19. Profiling relied on immunoSEQ multiplex PCR, and the TCRdb table lists in-frame clones only, not all of them. The sample includes 70,000 to 95,000 clones, around 88% of them seen just once. Germline V gene lookup returns CDR1 LNHDA and CDR2 SQIVND (reference sequence). CDR3 length equals 13 residues. The trim removed 7 bases at V and 4 bases at J, leaving 5 bases unmatched. Sequenced sample: peripheral blood. The sequence derives from a woman aged 70-85 years with acute or convalescent COVID-19. This chain uses TRBV19 with TRBJ1-2, with 8 bases that match TRBD1. Here the CDR3 reads CASTGDRSYGYTF. Here the CDR3 DNA reads TGTGCCAGTACCGGGGACAGGTCCTATGGCTACACCTTC.